This TCR beta chain came from a study of shared clonotypes between healthy human individuals. Overall study context: The composition of the donors was a couple of women and a few men aged 18 to 49.

Each PCR replicate run on unsorted PBMC took in around 300 ng DNA, around 30,000 T cell genomes. Assay used: immunoSEQ multiplex PCR; TCRdb lists only in-frame clones, some missing. The sample records some 470,000 clones, roughly four fifths being singletons. Study-wide results and limits: Having only a few donors restricted how much genetic and exposure-history diversity was captured.

Regarding this clone: Antigen: not known.

The CDR3 contains 14 residues. Per the germline V gene, CDR1 is MNHEY and CDR2 is SVGAGI. The V end lost 5 bases, the J end lost 7 bases, and 15 bases lay between the germline ends. The rearrangement joins TRBV6-5 to TRBJ2-1; unclear D gene. This TCR was sampled from a woman aged 40 to 50 in good health. Some clones in this sample may be carry-over from other donors' samples. The sample consisted of PBMCs. The CDR3 sequence: CASSPNSPRNEQFF. The CDR3 DNA follows: TGTGCCAGCAGTCCGAACTCCCCTAGGAATGAGCAGTTCTTC.